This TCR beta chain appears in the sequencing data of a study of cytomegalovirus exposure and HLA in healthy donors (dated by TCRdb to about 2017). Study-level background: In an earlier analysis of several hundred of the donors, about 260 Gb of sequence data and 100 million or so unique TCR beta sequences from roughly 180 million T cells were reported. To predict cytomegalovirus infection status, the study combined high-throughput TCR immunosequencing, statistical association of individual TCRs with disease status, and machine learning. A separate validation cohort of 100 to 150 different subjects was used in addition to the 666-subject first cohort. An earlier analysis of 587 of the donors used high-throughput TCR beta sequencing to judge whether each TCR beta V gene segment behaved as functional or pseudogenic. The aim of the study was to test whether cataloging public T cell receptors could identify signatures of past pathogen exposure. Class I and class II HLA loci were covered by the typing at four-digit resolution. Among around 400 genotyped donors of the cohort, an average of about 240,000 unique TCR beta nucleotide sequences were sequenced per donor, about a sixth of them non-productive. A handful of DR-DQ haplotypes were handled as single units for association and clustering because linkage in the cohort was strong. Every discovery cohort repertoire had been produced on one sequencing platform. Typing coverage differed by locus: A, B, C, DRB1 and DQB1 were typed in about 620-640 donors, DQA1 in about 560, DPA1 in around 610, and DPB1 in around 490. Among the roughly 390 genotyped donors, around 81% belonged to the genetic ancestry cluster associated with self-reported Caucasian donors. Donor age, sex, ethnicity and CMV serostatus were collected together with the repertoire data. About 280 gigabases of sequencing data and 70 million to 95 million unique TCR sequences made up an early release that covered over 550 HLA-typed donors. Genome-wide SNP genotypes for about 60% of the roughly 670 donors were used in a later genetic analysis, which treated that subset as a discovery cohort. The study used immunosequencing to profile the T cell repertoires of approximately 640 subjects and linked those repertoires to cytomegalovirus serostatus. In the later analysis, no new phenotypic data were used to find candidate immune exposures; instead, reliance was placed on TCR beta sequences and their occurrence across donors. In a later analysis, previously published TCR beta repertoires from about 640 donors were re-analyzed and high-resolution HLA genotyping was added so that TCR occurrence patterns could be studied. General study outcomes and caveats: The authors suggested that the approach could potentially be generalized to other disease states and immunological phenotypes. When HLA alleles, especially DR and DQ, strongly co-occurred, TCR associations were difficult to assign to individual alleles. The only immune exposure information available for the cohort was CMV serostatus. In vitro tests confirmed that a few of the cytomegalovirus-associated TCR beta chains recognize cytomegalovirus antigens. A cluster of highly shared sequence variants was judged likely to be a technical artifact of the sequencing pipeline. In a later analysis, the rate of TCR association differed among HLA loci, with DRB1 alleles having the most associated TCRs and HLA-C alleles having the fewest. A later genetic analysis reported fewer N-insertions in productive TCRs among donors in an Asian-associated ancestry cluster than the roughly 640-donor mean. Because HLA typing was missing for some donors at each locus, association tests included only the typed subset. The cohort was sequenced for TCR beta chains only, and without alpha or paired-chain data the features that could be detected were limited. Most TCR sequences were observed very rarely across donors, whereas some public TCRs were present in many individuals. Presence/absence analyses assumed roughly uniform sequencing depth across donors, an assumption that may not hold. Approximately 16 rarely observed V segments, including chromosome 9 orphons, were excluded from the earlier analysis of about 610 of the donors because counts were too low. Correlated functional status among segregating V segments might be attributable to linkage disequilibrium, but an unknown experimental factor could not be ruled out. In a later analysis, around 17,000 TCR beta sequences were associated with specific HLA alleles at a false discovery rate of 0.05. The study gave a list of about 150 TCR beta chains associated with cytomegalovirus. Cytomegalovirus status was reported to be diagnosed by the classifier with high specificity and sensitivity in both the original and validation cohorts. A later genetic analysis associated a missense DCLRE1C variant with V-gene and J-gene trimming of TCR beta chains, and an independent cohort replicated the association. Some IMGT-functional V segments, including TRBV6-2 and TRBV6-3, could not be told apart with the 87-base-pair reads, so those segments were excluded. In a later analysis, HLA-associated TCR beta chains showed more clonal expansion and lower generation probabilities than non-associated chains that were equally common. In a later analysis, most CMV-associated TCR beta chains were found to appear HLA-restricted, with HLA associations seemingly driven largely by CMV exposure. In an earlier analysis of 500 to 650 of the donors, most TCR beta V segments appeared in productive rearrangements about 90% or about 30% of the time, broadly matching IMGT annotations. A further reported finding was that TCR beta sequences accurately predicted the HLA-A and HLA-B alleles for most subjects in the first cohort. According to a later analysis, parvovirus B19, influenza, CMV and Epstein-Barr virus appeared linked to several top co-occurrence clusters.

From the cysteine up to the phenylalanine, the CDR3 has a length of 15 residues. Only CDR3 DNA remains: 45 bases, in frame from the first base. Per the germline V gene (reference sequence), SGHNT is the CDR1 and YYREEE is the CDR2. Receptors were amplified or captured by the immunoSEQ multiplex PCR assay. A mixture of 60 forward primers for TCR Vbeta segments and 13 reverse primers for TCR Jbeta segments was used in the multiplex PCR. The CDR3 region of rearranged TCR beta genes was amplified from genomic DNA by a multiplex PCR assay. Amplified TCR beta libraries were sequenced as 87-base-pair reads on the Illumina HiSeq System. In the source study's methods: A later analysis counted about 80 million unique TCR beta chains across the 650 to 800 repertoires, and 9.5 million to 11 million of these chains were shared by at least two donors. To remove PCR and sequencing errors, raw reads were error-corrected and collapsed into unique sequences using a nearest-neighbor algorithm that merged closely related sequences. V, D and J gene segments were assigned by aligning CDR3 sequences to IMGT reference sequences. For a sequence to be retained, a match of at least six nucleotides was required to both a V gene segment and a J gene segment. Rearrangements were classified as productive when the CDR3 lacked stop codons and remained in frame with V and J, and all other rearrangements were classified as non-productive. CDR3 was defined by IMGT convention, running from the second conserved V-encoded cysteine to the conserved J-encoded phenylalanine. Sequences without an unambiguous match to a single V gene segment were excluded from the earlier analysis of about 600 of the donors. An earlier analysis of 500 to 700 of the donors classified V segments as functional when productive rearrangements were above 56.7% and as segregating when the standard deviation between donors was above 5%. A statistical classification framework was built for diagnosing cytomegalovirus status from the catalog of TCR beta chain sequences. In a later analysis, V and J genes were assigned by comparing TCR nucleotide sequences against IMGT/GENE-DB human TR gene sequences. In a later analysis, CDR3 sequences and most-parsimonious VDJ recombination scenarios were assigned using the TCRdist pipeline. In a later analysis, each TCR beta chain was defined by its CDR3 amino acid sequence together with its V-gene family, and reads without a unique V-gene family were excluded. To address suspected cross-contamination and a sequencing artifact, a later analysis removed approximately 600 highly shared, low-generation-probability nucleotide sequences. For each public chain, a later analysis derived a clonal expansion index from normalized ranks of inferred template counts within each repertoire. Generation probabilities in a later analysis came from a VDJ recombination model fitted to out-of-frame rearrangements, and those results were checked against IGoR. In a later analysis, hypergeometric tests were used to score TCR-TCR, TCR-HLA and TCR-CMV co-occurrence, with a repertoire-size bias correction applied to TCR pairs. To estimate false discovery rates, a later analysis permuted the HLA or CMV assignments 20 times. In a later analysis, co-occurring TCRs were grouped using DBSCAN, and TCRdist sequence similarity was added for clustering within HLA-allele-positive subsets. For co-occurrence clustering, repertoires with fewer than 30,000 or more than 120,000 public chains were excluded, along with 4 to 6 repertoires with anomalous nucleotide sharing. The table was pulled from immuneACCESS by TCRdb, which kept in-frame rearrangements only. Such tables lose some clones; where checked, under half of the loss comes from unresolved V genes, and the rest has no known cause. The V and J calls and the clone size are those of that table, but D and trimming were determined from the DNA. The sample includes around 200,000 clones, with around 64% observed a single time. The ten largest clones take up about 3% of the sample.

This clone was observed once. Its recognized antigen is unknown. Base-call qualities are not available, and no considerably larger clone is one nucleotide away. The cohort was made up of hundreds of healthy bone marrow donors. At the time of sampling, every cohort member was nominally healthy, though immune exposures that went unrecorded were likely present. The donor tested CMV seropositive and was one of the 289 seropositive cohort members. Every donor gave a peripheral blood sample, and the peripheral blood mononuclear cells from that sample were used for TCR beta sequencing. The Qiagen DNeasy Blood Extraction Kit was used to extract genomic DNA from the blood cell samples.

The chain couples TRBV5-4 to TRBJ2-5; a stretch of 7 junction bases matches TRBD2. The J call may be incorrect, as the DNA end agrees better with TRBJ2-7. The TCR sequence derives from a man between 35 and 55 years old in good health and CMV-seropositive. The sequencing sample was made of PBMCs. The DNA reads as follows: TGTGCCAGCAGCTCGACCGGGACTAACGTTCGCGAGCAGTACTTC. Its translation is CASSSTGTNVREQYF.